This T cell receptor (beta chain) was obtained from a study of cytomegalovirus exposure and HLA in healthy donors. On the study more broadly: T cells numbering approximately 170 million yielded more than 100 million unique TCR beta sequences in an earlier analysis. Study observations and caveats: In a later analysis, HLA-associated TCR beta chains were more clonally expanded than equally common others. At a 0.05 false discovery rate, a later analysis found 18,000 or so TCR beta sequences to be associated with HLA alleles.

The study ran its PCR with 60 Vbeta and 13 Jbeta primers. Only in-frame clones appear in the TCRdb table, and some are missing; sequencing was by immunoSEQ multiplex PCR. The sample yields about 130,000 clones, roughly 76% seen once. Comment on this clone: As yet, its antigen is unknown.

The length of the CDR3 is 13 residues. Trimming cost V 5 bases and J 5 bases; bases outside gene matches: 3. Germline loops: CDR1 MNHEY, CDR2 SVGAGI. The chain employs TRBV6-5 and TRBJ1-1; 9 bases align to TRBD1. The sequenced sample was PBMCs. The TCR was taken from a woman in her forties or fifties in good health and CMV-seronegative. CDR3 bases: TGTGCCAGCAGTCACGGACAGGGGACTGAAGCTTTCTTT. This encodes CASSHGQGTEAFF.